The rows below give T cell receptor beta chains drawn from one sample of a study of blood T cell repertoires in COVID-19. Produced via immunoSEQ multiplex PCR; TCRdb's table is partial and in-frame only. The table has roughly 200,000 clones, roughly 90% seen once. Sequencing input: peripheral blood. These receptors were collected from a man younger than 30 with active or convalescent COVID-19. The CDR3 runs from the conserved cysteine through the conserved F or W. Fields, in order: D gene, J gene, V gene, clone size, CDR3 DNA, CDR3 protein. A D gene is named only where the DNA matches it firmly. For some rows the clone size is stated as once, few or many, or as a class when expanded; others skip it.

D gene: -
J gene: TRBJ2-7
V gene: TRBV2
clone size: few
CDR3 DNA: TGTGCCAGCAGTGAATCTGTTTACGAGCAGTACTTC
CDR3 protein: CASSESVYEQYF

D gene: -
J gene: TRBJ1-6
V gene: TRBV2
clone size: -
CDR3 DNA: TGTGCCAGCAGCGAAGGACTAGGCAGTTCACCCCTCCACTTT
CDR3 protein: CASSEGLGSSPLHF

D gene: -
J gene: TRBJ1-1
V gene: TRBV5-6
clone size: -
CDR3 DNA: TGTGCCAGCAGCTCCGGTTACACAGGGTTGACTGAAGCTTTCTTT
CDR3 protein: CASSSGYTGLTEAFF

D gene: -
J gene: TRBJ1-6
V gene: TRBV30
clone size: -
CDR3 DNA: TGTGCCTGGAGGGTGCACAAAGCGGCGAATTCACCCCTCCACTTT
CDR3 protein: CAWRVHKAANSPLHF

D gene: -
J gene: TRBJ2-1
V gene: TRBV11-1
clone size: -
CDR3 DNA: TGTGCCAGCAGCCCTAACTTGAATACCTACAATGAGCAGTTCTTC
CDR3 protein: CASSPNLNTYNEQFF

D gene: TRBD1
J gene: TRBJ2-7
V gene: TRBV5-1
clone size: -
CDR3 DNA: TGCGCCAGCAGCTACAGTTGGGACAGGGACTCCTACGAGCAGTACTTC
CDR3 protein: CASSYSWDRDSYEQYF

D gene: TRBD1
J gene: TRBJ2-2
V gene: TRBV25-1
clone size: -
CDR3 DNA: TGTGCCAGCATGCGGATTTCTGGTCGACAGGGAGTGACCGGGGAGCTGTTTTTT
CDR3 protein: CASMRISGRQGVTGELFF

D gene: -
J gene: TRBJ2-6
V gene: TRBV18
clone size: -
CDR3 DNA: TGTGCCAGCTCATACCAGGGTACTGGGGCCAACGTCCTGACTTTC
CDR3 protein: CASSYQGTGANVLTF

D gene: TRBD2
J gene: TRBJ2-5
V gene: TRBV2
clone size: once
CDR3 DNA: TGTGCCAGCAGTGAAGTTCACGGACTAGCGGAAGAGACCCAGTACTTC
CDR3 protein: CASSEVHGLAEETQYF

D gene: TRBD1
J gene: TRBJ1-1
V gene: TRBV12-3/TRBV12-4
clone size: -
CDR3 DNA: TGTGCCAGCAGCCTAGGGACAGACGAAGCTTTCTTT
CDR3 protein: CASSLGTDEAFF

D gene: TRBD2
J gene: TRBJ2-1
V gene: TRBV7-8
clone size: -
CDR3 DNA: TGTGCCAGCAGTCGCACTCCGGGACTAGCGGGAGGGCCTTCCTACAATGAGCAGTTCTTC
CDR3 protein: CASSRTPGLAGGPSYNEQFF

D gene: -
J gene: TRBJ1-5
V gene: TRBV18
clone size: -
CDR3 DNA: TGTGCCAGCTCAGGGGGGGCTGATCAGCCCCAGCATTTT
CDR3 protein: CASSGGADQPQHF

D gene: -
J gene: TRBJ2-7
V gene: TRBV2
clone size: -
CDR3 DNA: TGTGCCAGTGTCGGACGGGACTACGAGCAGTACTTC
CDR3 protein: CASVGRDYEQYF

D gene: TRBD1
J gene: TRBJ2-3
V gene: TRBV5-4
clone size: -
CDR3 DNA: TGTGCCAGCAGCACCAGGACAGGGGCAGATACGCAGTATTTT
CDR3 protein: CASSTRTGADTQYF

D gene: -
J gene: TRBJ1-4
V gene: TRBV28
clone size: -
CDR3 DNA: TGTGCCAGCAGTTCCCCTTCGGCAGGGAATGAAAAACTGTTTTTT
CDR3 protein: CASSSPSAGNEKLFF

D gene: -
J gene: TRBJ1-5
V gene: TRBV19
clone size: -
CDR3 DNA: TGTGCCAGTAGAGTCGGTAATAGCAATCAGCCCCAGCATTTT
CDR3 protein: CASRVGNSNQPQHF

D gene: TRBD1
J gene: TRBJ1-2
V gene: TRBV28
clone size: -
CDR3 DNA: TGTGCCAGCAGCGGCCCAAGGGGACAGGGATCTTCCGGGGGCTACACCTTC
CDR3 protein: CASSGPRGQGSSGGYTF

D gene: -
J gene: TRBJ2-7
V gene: TRBV4-3
clone size: -
CDR3 DNA: TGCGCCAGCAGCCAAGATCAAGGGGCTAGTCCCGAGCAGTACTTC
CDR3 protein: CASSQDQGASPEQYF

D gene: -
J gene: TRBJ1-2
V gene: TRBV5-4
clone size: -
CDR3 DNA: TGTGCCAGCAGCTTGGCCCGGACATGGGACTATGGCTACACCTTC
CDR3 protein: CASSLARTWDYGYTF

D gene: TRBD1
J gene: TRBJ1-5
V gene: TRBV6-2/TRBV6-3
clone size: -
CDR3 DNA: TGTGCCAGCAGCCCGGGCAGGGGGCATAGTCAGCCCCAGCATTTT
CDR3 protein: CASSPGRGHSQPQHF

D gene: TRBD1
J gene: TRBJ1-1
V gene: TRBV7-9
clone size: -
CDR3 DNA: TGTGCCAGCAGCTTAGGGGACAGGGAGAACACTGAAGCTTTCTTT
CDR3 protein: CASSLGDRENTEAFF

D gene: TRBD1
J gene: TRBJ1-2
V gene: TRBV11-2
clone size: -
CDR3 DNA: TGTGCCAGCAGCCCCCAAACAGGGGGCGGAATACCGTATGGCTACACCTTC
CDR3 protein: CASSPQTGGGIPYGYTF

D gene: -
J gene: TRBJ2-2
V gene: TRBV11-3
clone size: few
CDR3 DNA: TGTGCCAGCAGCTTAGACTCTGACACCGGGGAGCTGTTTTTT
CDR3 protein: CASSLDSDTGELFF

D gene: -
J gene: TRBJ1-5
V gene: TRBV27
clone size: -
CDR3 DNA: TGTGCCAGCAGTCCCGGACACGGCAATCAGCCCCAGCATTTT
CDR3 protein: CASSPGHGNQPQHF

D gene: TRBD1
J gene: TRBJ1-5
V gene: TRBV6-1
clone size: -
CDR3 DNA: TGTGCCAGCAGTGACCAGACAGGGGGCGATCAGCCCCAGCATTTT
CDR3 protein: CASSDQTGGDQPQHF

D gene: -
J gene: TRBJ2-1
V gene: TRBV2
clone size: -
CDR3 DNA: TGTGCCAGCAGCTTAACAGGGAGCTGGAACAATGAGCAGTTCTTC
CDR3 protein: CASSLTGSWNNEQFF

D gene: -
J gene: TRBJ1-1
V gene: TRBV5-1
clone size: -
CDR3 DNA: TGCGCCAGCAGCCCGACACCGTACACTGAAGCTTTCTTT
CDR3 protein: CASSPTPYTEAFF

D gene: -
J gene: TRBJ1-6
V gene: TRBV30
clone size: -
CDR3 DNA: TGTGCCTGGAGCGCACGCGGGGGGCATAAGAATTCACCCCTCCACTTT
CDR3 protein: CAWSARGGHKNSPLHF

D gene: -
J gene: TRBJ2-5
V gene: TRBV12-3/TRBV12-4
clone size: -
CDR3 DNA: TGTGCCAGCAGTTTATTCGGTAGAGAGACCCAGTACTTC
CDR3 protein: CASSLFGRETQYF

D gene: TRBD1
J gene: TRBJ1-4
V gene: TRBV12-3/TRBV12-4
clone size: -
CDR3 DNA: TGTGCCAGCAGTCTCAGGGGGGAAAAACTGTTTTTT
CDR3 protein: CASSLRGEKLFF

D gene: -
J gene: TRBJ1-2
V gene: TRBV27
clone size: -
CDR3 DNA: TGTGCCAGCAGTTTATCTTACGGAGACTATGGCTACACCTTC
CDR3 protein: CASSLSYGDYGYTF

D gene: -
J gene: TRBJ2-1
V gene: TRBV7-3
clone size: -
CDR3 DNA: TGTGCCAGCAGCCGGAGGTTTAGCGATGAGCAGTTCTTC
CDR3 protein: CASSRRFSDEQFF

D gene: TRBD1
J gene: TRBJ1-5
V gene: TRBV10-2
clone size: -
CDR3 DNA: TGCGCCAGCAGTTCTGACAGGGCTGGGGGTCAGCCCCAGCATTTT
CDR3 protein: CASSSDRAGGQPQHF

D gene: -
J gene: TRBJ2-3
V gene: TRBV9
clone size: -
CDR3 DNA: TGTGCCAGCAGCGAAGCGTCTGGGGGGGGCCTAGGCGATACGCAGTATTTT
CDR3 protein: CASSEASGGGLGDTQYF

D gene: -
J gene: TRBJ1-2
V gene: TRBV19
clone size: few
CDR3 DNA: TGTGCCAGTAGTATTCCCGGGACTGACGATGGCTACACCTTC
CDR3 protein: CASSIPGTDDGYTF

D gene: TRBD2
J gene: TRBJ2-3
V gene: TRBV19
clone size: -
CDR3 DNA: TGTGCCAGTAGTGCGGGAGCGGGAGGGCCCGTACATACGCAGTATTTT
CDR3 protein: CASSAGAGGPVHTQYF

D gene: -
J gene: TRBJ2-2
V gene: TRBV11-2
clone size: -
CDR3 DNA: TGTGCCAGCAGGGGAGGGGGGAACGGGGAGCTGTTTTTT
CDR3 protein: CASRGGGNGELFF

D gene: TRBD1
J gene: TRBJ1-6
V gene: TRBV5-4
clone size: -
CDR3 DNA: TGTGCCAGCAGCGCGGACAGGTCCCACTCACCCCTCCACTTT
CDR3 protein: CASSADRSHSPLHF

D gene: -
J gene: TRBJ1-3
V gene: TRBV21-1
clone size: -
CDR3 DNA: TGTGCCAGCAGCGCCACAGGGAGCTCTGGAAACACCATATATTTT
CDR3 protein: CASSATGSSGNTIYF

D gene: -
J gene: TRBJ2-7
V gene: TRBV7-9
clone size: -
CDR3 DNA: TGTGCCAGCAGCTTAGAGAGGGCCGTGCAGTACTTC
CDR3 protein: CASSLERAVQYF

D gene: -
J gene: TRBJ1-1
V gene: TRBV9
clone size: few
CDR3 DNA: TGTGCCAGCAGCTCAGGGCTAACTGAAGCTTTCTTT
CDR3 protein: CASSSGLTEAFF

D gene: TRBD1
J gene: TRBJ1-1
V gene: TRBV30
clone size: -
CDR3 DNA: TGTGCCTGGGACAGGGTTGGAACTGAAGCTTTCTTT
CDR3 protein: CAWDRVGTEAFF

D gene: -
J gene: TRBJ1-4
V gene: TRBV3-1/TRBV3-2
clone size: -
CDR3 DNA: TGTGCCAGCAGCCCTCTCAGAGGAATGAATGAAAAACTGTTTTTT
CDR3 protein: CASSPLRGMNEKLFF

D gene: TRBD2
J gene: TRBJ2-3
V gene: TRBV2
clone size: -
CDR3 DNA: TGTGCCAGCAGTCAACTAGCGGGAGTAGATACGCAGTATTTT
CDR3 protein: CASSQLAGVDTQYF

D gene: -
J gene: TRBJ1-2
V gene: TRBV3-1/TRBV3-2
clone size: -
CDR3 DNA: TGTGCCAGCAGCCAAGGCAGGGAACGAGGCTACACCTTC
CDR3 protein: CASSQGRERGYTF

D gene: TRBD1
J gene: TRBJ2-7
V gene: TRBV5-1
clone size: -
CDR3 DNA: TGCGCCAGCAGCGCCCGGGGACAGGGGGACGACTACGAGCAGTACTTC
CDR3 protein: CASSARGQGDDYEQYF

D gene: TRBD2
J gene: TRBJ2-5
V gene: TRBV12-5
clone size: -
CDR3 DNA: TGTGCTAGTGGTTCCCGGGCGGGGGGAAGCTTGGAGACCCAGTACTTC
CDR3 protein: CASGSRAGGSLETQYF

D gene: -
J gene: TRBJ2-2
V gene: TRBV19
clone size: -
CDR3 DNA: TGTGCCAGTAGTATTGCCGCGATAAACACCGGGGAGCTGTTTTTT
CDR3 protein: CASSIAAINTGELFF

D gene: -
J gene: TRBJ2-3
V gene: TRBV2
clone size: -
CDR3 DNA: TGTGCCAGCAAAGAGATCACAGATACGCAGTATTTT
CDR3 protein: CASKEITDTQYF

D gene: TRBD1
J gene: TRBJ1-2
V gene: TRBV4-1
clone size: -
CDR3 DNA: TGCGCCAGCAGCCCCGGGCAGGGGGTGGGCTATGGCTACACCTTC
CDR3 protein: CASSPGQGVGYGYTF

D gene: -
J gene: TRBJ1-3
V gene: TRBV18
clone size: -
CDR3 DNA: TGTGCCAGCTCACAAGGGGCTTTCGTTTCCATTGAAAACACCATATATTTT
CDR3 protein: CASSQGAFVSIENTIYF

D gene: TRBD2
J gene: TRBJ2-7
V gene: TRBV6-1
clone size: -
CDR3 DNA: TGTGCCAGCAGTGAGTTAGCGGGAGGGTCATCCTACGAGCAGTACTTC
CDR3 protein: CASSELAGGSSYEQYF

D gene: -
J gene: TRBJ1-5
V gene: TRBV7-2
clone size: -
CDR3 DNA: TGTGCCAGCAGCTTAGGGGGGCTGGGGAATCAGCCCCAGCATTTT
CDR3 protein: CASSLGGLGNQPQHF

D gene: -
J gene: TRBJ1-2
V gene: TRBV4-2
clone size: -
CDR3 DNA: TGTGCCAGCAGCCAAGCAGGACAGAACTATGGCTACACCTTC
CDR3 protein: CASSQAGQNYGYTF

D gene: TRBD2
J gene: TRBJ2-5
V gene: TRBV30
clone size: -
CDR3 DNA: TGTGCCTGGAGGCCACTAGCGGGGGCCCGGGAGACCCAGTACTTC
CDR3 protein: CAWRPLAGARETQYF

D gene: -
J gene: TRBJ2-2
V gene: TRBV9
clone size: -
CDR3 DNA: TGTGCCAGCAGCGTAGTGGCGGGCCCGAACACCGGGGAGCTGTTTTTT
CDR3 protein: CASSVVAGPNTGELFF

D gene: -
J gene: TRBJ2-2
V gene: TRBV4-2
clone size: -
CDR3 DNA: TGTGCCAGCAGCCCCCCTCCCGGGACCGGGGAGCTGTTTTTT
CDR3 protein: CASSPPPGTGELFF

D gene: -
J gene: TRBJ1-6
V gene: TRBV11-3
clone size: once
CDR3 DNA: TGTGCCAGCAGTCGGGACTCCTCCTATAATTCACCCCTCCACTTT
CDR3 protein: CASSRDSSYNSPLHF

D gene: -
J gene: TRBJ2-1
V gene: TRBV2
clone size: -
CDR3 DNA: TGTGCCAGCAGTGTTTACATCAATGAGCAGTTCTTC
CDR3 protein: CASSVYINEQFF